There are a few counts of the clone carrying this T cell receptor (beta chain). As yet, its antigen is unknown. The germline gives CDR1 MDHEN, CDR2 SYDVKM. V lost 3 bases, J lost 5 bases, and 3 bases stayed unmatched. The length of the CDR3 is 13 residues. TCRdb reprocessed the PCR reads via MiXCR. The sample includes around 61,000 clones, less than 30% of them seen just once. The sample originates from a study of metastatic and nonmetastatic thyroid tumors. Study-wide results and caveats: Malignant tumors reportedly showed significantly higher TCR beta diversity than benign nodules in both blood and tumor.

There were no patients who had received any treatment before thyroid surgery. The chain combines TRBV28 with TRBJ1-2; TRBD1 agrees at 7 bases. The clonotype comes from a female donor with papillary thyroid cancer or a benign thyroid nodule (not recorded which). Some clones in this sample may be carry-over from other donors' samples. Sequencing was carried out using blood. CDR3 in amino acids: CASSFPGGYGYTF. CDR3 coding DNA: TGTGCCAGCAGTTTTCCAGGGGGTTATGGCTACACCTTC.